This TCR beta chain emerged from a study of cytomegalovirus exposure and HLA in healthy donors. Study-level findings and limits: An analysis that came later showed most CMV-associated TCR beta chains appearing HLA-restricted. Earlier analysis looked at TCR beta V segments, and most were productive about 87% or about 30% of the time. When analyzed later, a missense DCLRE1C variant was found to be linked to TCR beta V- and J-gene trimming. Presence/absence analyses supposed approximately even sequencing depth among donors.

Use of 60 Vbeta and 13 Jbeta primers characterized the PCR. Repertoires were generated with immunoSEQ multiplex PCR, while TCRdb's copy carries only in-frame clones and drops some. The sample has 65,000 to 85,000 clones, about 80% seen once. There are a few counts of this clone. The antigen remains undetermined. V shed 2 bases, J shed 7 bases, and the junction held 6 bases outside the gene matches. CDR3 length equals 15 residues. The germline gives CDR1 SGHTA, CDR2 FQGNSA. This TCR was sampled from a man aged 50 or older in good health and CMV-seropositive. The V and J genes are TRBV7-2 and TRBJ2-1; 9 bases align to TRBD1. Sequencing was carried out using PBMCs. The CDR3 coding sequence is TGTGCCAGCAGCTTACTCGGACAGGGGCTAAATGAGCAGTTCTTC. Its protein is CASSLLGQGLNEQFF.